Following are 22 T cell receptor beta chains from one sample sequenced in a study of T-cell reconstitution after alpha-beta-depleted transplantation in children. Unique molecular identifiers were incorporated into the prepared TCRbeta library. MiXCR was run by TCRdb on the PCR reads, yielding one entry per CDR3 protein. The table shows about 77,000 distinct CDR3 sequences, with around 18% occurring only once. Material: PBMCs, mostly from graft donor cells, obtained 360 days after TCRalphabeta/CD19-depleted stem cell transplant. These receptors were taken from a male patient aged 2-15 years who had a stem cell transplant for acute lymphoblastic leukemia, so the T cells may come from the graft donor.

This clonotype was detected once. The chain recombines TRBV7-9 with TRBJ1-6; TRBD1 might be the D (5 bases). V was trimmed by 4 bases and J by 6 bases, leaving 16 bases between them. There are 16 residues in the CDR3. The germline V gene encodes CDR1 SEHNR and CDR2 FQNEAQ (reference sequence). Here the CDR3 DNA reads TGTGCCAGCAGCTCCCCCGGGACCACTGGTAATTCACCCCTCCACTTT. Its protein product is CASSSPGTTGNSPLHF.

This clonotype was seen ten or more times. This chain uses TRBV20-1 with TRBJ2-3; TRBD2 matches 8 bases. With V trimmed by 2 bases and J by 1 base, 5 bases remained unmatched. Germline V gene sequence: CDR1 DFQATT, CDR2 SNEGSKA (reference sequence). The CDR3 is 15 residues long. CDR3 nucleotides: TGCAGTGCTAGAATAGCGGGACGGGGCACAGATACGCAGTATTTT. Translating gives CSARIAGRGTDTQYF.

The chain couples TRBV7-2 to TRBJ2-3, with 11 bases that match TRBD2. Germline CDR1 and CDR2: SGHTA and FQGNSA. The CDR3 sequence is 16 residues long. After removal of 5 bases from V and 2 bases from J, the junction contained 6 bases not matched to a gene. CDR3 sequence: CASSLSGLAVTDTQYF. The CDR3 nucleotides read TGTGCCAGCAGCCTGTCGGGACTAGCGGTCACAGATACGCAGTATTTT.

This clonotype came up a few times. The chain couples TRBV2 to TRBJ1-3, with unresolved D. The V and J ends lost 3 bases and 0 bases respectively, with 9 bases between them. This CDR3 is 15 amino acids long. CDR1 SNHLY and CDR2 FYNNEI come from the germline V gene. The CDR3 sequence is CASSDHPGSGNTIYF. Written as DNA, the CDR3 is TGTGCCAGCAGTGACCACCCTGGCTCTGGAAACACCATATATTTT. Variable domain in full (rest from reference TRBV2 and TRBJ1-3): EPEVTQTPSHQVTQMGQEVILRCVPISNHLYFYWYRQILGQKVEFLVSFYNNEISEKSEIFDDQFSVERPDGSNFTLKIRSTKLEDSAMYFCASSDHPGSGNTIYFGEGSWLTVV.

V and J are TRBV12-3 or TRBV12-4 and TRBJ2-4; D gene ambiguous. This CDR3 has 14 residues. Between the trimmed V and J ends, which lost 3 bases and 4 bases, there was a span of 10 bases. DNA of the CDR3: TGTGCCAGCAGTTTTCTTTCCCCTAAAAACATTCAGTACTTC. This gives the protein CASSFLSPKNIQYF.

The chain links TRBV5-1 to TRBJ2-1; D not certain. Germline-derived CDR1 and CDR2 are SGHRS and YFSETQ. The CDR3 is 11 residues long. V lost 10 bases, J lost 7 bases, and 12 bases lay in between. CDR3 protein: CASAWANEQFF. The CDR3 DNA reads TGCGCCTCGGCCTGGGCGAATGAGCAGTTCTTC. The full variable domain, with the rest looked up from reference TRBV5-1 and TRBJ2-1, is KAGVTQTPRYLIKTRGQQVTLSCSPISGHRSVSWYQQTPGQGLQFLFEYFSETQRNKGNFPGRFSGRQFSNSRSEMNVSTLELGDSALYLCASAWANEQFFGPGTRLTVL.

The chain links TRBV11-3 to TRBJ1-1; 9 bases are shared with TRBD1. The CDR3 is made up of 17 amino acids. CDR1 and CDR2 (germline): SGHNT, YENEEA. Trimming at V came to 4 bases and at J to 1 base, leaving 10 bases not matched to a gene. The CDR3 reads CASSWGQGWRRNTEAFF. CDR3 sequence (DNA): TGTGCCAGCAGCTGGGGACAGGGTTGGAGAAGGAACACTGAAGCTTTCTTT.

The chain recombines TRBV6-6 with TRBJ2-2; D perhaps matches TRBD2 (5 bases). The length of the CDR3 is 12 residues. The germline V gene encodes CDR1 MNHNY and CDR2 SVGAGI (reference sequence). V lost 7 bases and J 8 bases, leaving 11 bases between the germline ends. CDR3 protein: CASMASGGELFF. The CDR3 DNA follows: TGTGCCAGCATGGCCTCGGGGGGGGAGCTGTTTTTT.

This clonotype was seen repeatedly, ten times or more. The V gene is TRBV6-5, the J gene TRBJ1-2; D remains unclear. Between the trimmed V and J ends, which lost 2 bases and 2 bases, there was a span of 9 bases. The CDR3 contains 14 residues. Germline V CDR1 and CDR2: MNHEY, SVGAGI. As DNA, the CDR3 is TGTGCCAGCAGTTACCTGGGATCGAACTATGGCTACACCTTC. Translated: CASSYLGSNYGYTF.

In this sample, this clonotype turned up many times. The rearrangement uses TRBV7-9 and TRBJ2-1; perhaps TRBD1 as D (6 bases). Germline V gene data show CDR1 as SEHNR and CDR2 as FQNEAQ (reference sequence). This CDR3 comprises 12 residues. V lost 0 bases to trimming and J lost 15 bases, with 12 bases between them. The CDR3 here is CASSLAGQGPFF. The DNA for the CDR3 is TGTGCCAGCAGCTTAGCCGGGCAGGGGCCGTTCTTC.

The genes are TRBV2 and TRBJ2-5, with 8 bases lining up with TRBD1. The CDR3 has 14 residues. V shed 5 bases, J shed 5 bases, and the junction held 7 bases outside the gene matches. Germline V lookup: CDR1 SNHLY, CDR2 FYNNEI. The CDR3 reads CASSSQGAIETQYF. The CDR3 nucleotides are TGTGCCAGCAGTTCTCAGGGGGCGATTGAGACCCAGTACTTC.

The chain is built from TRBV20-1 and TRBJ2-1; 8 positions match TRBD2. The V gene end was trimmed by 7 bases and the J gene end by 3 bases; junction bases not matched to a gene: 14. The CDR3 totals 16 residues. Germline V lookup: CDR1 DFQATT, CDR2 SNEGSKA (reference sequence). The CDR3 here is CSVPGGPPTYYNEQFF. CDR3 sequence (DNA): TGCAGTGTTCCGGGAGGGCCCCCTACCTACTACAATGAGCAGTTCTTC.

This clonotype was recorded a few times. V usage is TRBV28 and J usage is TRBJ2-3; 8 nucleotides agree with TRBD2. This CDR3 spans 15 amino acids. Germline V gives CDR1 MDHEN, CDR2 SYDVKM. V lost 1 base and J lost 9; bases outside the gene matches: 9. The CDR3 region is CASSLFREGPGTQYF. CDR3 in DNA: TGTGCCAGCAGTTTATTCCGGGAGGGCCCGGGGACGCAGTATTTT.

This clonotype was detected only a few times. Written as DNA, the CDR3 is TGCGCCAGCAGCTTGTCTCTAGGACCCTCTGGGGCCAACGTCCTGACTTTC. It is translated as CASSLSLGPSGANVLTF. The J gene is TRBJ2-6, the V gene TRBV5-1, with unresolved D. The CDR3 sequence is 17 residues long. V was shortened by 1 base and J by 0 bases, with 11 bases between the two germline ends. The germline V gene has CDR1 SGHRS and CDR2 YFSETQ.

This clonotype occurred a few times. In DNA, the CDR3 is TGTGCCAGCAGGGATGACCGGGACTGGTACAATGAGCAGTTCTTC. Amino acids: CASRDDRDWYNEQFF. The J gene is TRBJ2-1, the V gene TRBV12-3 or TRBV12-4; the D gene is possibly TRBD2 (6 bases). This CDR3 has 15 residues. Trimming took 6 bases from V and 4 from J, leaving 16 bases between them.

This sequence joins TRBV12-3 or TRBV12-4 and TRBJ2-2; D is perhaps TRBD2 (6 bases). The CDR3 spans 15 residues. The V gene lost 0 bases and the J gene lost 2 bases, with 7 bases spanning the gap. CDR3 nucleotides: TGTGCCAGCAGTTTAGCGGGACTTAACACCGGGGAGCTGTTTTTT. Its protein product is CASSLAGLNTGELFF.

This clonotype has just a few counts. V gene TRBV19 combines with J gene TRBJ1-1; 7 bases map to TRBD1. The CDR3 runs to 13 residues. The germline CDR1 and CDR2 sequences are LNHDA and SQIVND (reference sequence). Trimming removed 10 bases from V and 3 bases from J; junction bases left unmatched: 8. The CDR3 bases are TGTGCCACGGACAGGCCGGGCGACACTGAAGCTTTCTTT. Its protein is CATDRPGDTEAFF.

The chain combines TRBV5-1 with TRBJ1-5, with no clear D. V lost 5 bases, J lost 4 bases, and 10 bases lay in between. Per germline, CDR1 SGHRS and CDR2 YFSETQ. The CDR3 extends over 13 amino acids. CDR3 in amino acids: CASSGVPNQPQHF. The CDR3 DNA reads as TGCGCCAGCAGTGGGGTACCGAATCAGCCCCAGCATTTT.

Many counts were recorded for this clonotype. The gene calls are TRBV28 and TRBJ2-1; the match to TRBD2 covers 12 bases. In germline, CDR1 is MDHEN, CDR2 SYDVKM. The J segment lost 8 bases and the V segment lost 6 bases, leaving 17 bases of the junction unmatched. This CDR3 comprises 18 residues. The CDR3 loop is CASSLPGLAGYHGDEQFF. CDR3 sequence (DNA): TGTGCCAGCAGCCTTCCCGGACTAGCGGGGTATCACGGGGATGAGCAGTTCTTC. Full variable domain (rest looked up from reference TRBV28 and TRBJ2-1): DVKVTQSSRYLVKRTGEKVFLECVQDMDHENMFWYRQDPGLGLRLIYFSYDVKMKEKGDIPEGYSVSREKKERFSLILESASTNQTSMYLCASSLPGLAGYHGDEQFFGPGTRLTVL.

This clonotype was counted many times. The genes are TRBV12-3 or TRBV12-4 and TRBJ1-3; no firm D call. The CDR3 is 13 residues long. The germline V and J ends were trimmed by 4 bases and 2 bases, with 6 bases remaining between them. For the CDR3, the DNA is TGTGCCAGCAGTTCCCGCCCTGGAAACACCATATATTTT. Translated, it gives CASSSRPGNTIYF.

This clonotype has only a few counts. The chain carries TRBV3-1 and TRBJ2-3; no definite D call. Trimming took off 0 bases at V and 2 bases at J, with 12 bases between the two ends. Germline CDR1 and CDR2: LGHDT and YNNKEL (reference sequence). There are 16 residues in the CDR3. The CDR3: CASSQERTVHTDTQYF. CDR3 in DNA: TGTGCCAGCAGCCAAGAGAGAACGGTTCACACAGATACGCAGTATTTT.

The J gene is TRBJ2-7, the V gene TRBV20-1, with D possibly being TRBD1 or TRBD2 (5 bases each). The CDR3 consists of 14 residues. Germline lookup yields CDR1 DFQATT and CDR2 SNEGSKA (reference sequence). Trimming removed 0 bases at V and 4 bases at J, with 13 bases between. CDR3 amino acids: CSARDAKWGYEQYF. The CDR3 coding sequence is TGCAGTGCTAGAGACGCCAAGTGGGGGTACGAGCAGTACTTC.